The text below deals with one TCR beta chain. The data were taken from a study of T cell changes during pregnancy in multiple sclerosis. Produced via immunoSEQ multiplex PCR; TCRdb's table is partial and in-frame only. Here the sample spans just over 20,000 clones, around nine tenths being singletons. In germline, CDR1 is MGHDK, CDR2 SYGVNS. The length of the CDR3 is 14 residues. V lost 8 bases, J lost 4 bases, and 5 bases stayed unmatched. The origin of this receptor is a female donor in good health, enrolled as a control in a pregnancy study. The chain couples TRBV25-1 to TRBJ2-3, with TRBD1 identical over 11 bases. The source material was CD8+ T cells from peripheral blood mononuclear cells, sampled in the second trimester of pregnancy. This CDR3 is CASSGTGGSDTQYF. The CDR3 nucleotides are TGTGCCAGCTCCGGGACAGGGGGTTCAGATACGCAGTATTTT.